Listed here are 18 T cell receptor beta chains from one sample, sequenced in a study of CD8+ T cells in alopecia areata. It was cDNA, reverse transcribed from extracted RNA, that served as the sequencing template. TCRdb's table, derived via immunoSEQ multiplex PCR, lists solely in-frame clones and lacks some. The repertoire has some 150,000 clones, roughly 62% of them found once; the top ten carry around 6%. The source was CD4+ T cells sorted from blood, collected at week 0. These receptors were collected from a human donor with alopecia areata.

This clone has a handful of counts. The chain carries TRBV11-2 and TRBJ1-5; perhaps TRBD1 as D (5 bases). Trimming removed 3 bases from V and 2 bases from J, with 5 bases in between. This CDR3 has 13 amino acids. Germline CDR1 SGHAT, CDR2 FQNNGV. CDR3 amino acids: CASSLGRNQPQHF. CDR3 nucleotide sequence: TGTGCCAGCAGCTTGGGACGCAATCAGCCCCAGCATTTT.

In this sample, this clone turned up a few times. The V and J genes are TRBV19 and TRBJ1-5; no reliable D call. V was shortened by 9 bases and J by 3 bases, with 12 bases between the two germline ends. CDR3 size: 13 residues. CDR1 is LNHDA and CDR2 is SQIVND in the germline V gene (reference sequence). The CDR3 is CASSSDFNQPQHF. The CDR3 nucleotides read TGTGCCAGCAGCTCGGACTTCAATCAGCCCCAGCATTTT.

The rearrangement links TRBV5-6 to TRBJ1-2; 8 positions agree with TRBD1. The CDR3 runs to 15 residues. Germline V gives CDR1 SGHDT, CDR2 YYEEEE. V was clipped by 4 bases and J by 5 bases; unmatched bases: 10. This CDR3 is CASSRTGQGRYGYTF. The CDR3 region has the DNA TGTGCCAGCAGCAGAACCGGACAGGGACGGTATGGCTACACCTTC.

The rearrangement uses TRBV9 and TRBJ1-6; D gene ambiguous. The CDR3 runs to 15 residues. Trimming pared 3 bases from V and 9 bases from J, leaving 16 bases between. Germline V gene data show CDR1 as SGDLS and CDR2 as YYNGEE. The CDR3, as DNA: TGTGCCAGCAGCGAAGGGCGGCAGCGGTCTTCACCCCTCCACTTT. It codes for CASSEGRQRSSPLHF.

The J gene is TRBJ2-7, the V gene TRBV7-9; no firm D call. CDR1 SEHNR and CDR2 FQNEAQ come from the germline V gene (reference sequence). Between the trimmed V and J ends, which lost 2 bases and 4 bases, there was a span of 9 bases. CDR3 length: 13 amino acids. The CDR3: CASSLQSGYEQYF. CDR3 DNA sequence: TGTGCCAGCAGCTTACAATCTGGGTACGAGCAGTACTTC.

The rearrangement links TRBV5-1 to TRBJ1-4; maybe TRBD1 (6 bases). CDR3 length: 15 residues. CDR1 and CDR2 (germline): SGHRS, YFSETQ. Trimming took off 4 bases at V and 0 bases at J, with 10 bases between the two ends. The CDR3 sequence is CASSPGHSTNEKLFF. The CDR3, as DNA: TGCGCCAGCAGCCCGGGACACTCAACTAATGAAAAACTGTTTTTT.

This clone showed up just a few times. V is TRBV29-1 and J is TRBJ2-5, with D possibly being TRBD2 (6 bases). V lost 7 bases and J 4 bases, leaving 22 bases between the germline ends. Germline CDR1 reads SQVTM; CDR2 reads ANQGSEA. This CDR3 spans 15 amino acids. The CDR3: CSAGGDSPLVETQYF. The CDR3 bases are TGCAGCGCCGGAGGGGACTCCCCTTTGGTAGAGACCCAGTACTTC.

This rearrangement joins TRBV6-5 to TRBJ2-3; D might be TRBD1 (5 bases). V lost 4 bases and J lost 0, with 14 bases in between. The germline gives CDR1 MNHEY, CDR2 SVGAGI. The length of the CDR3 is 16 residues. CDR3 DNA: TGTGCCAGCAGTTTGGGGCAGTTCTCTAGCACAGATACGCAGTATTTT. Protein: CASSLGQFSSTDTQYF.

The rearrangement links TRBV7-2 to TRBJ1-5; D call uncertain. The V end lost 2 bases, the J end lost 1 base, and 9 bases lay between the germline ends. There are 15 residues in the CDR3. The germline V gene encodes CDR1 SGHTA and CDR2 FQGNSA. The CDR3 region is CASSLSGTSNQPQHF. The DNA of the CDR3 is TGTGCCAGCAGCTTATCGGGAACGAGCAATCAGCCCCAGCATTTT. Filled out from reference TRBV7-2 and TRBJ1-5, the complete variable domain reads GAGVSQSPSNKVTEKGKDVELRCDPISGHTALYWYRQSLGQGLEFLIYFQGNSAPDKSGLPSDRFSAERTGGSVSTLTIQRTQQEDSAVYLCASSLSGTSNQPQHFGDGTRLSIL.

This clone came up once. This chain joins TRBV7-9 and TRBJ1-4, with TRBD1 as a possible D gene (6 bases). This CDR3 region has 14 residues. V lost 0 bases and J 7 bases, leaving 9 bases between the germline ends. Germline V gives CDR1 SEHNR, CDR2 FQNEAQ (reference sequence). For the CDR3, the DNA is TGTGCCAGCAGCTTAGCAGGGGGTGTTGAAAAACTGTTTTTT. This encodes CASSLAGGVEKLFF.

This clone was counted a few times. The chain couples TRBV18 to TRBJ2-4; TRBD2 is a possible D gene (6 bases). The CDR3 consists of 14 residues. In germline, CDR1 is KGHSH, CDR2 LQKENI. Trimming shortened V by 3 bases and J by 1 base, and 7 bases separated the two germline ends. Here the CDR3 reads CASSPAGAKNIQYF. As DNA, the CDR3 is TGTGCCAGCTCACCGGCGGGGGCCAAAAACATTCAGTACTTC.

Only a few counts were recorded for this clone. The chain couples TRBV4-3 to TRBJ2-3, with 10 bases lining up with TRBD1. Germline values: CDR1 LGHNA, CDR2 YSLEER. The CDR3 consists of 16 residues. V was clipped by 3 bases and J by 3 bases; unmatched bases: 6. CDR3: CASSHGQGGRTDTQYF. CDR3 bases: TGCGCCAGCAGCCACGGACAGGGGGGGAGGACAGATACGCAGTATTTT.

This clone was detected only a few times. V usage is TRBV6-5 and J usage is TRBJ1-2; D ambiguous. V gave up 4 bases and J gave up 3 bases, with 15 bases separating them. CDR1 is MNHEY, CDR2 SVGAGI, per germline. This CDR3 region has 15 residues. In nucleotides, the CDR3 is TGTGCCAGCAGTTCCACCTCCTCGGGCGACTATGGCTACACCTTC. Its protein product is CASSSTSSGDYGYTF.

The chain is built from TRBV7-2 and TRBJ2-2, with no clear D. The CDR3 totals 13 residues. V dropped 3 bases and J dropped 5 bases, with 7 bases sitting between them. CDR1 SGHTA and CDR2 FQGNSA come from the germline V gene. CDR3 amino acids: CASSLGWTGELFF. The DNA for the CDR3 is TGTGCCAGCAGCTTGGGATGGACCGGGGAGCTGTTTTTT.

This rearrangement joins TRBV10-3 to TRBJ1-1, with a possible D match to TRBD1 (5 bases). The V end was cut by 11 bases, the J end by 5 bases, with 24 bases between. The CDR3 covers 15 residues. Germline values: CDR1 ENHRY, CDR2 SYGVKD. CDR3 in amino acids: CAFGSSGQGRTEAFF. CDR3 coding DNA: TGTGCCTTCGGCTCGTCAGGGCAGGGAAGGACTGAAGCTTTCTTT.

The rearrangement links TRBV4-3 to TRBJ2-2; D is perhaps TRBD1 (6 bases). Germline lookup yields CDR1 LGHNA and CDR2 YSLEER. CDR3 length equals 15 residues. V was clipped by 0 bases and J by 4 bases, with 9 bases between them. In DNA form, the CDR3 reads TGCGCCAGCAGCCAAGAGGGACATTTCACCGGGGAGCTGTTTTTT. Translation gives CASSQEGHFTGELFF.

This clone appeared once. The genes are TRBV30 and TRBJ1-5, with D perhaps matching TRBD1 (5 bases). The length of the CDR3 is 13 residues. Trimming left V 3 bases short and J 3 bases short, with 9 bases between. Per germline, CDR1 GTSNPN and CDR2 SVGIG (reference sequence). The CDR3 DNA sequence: TGTGCCTGGAGCCGGGGCCACAATCAGCCCCAGCATTTT. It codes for CAWSRGHNQPQHF.

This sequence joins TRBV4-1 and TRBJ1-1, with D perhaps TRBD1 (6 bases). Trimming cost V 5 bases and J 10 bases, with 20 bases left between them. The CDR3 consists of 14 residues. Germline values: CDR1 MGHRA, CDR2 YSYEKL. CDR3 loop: CASSERSGAKGAFF. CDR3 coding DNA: TGCGCCAGCAGCGAAAGGTCGGGGGCGAAGGGAGCTTTCTTT.